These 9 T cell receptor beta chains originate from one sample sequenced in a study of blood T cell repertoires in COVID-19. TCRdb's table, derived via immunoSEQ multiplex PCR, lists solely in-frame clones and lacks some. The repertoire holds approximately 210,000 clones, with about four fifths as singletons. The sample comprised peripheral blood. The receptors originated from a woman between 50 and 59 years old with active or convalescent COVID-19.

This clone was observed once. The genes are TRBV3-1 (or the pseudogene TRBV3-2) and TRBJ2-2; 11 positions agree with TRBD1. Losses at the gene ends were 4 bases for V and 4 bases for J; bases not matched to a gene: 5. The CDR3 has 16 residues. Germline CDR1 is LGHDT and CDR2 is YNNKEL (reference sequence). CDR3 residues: CASSRWGTGGTGELFF. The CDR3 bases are TGTGCCAGCAGCCGATGGGGGACAGGGGGCACCGGGGAGCTGTTTTTT.

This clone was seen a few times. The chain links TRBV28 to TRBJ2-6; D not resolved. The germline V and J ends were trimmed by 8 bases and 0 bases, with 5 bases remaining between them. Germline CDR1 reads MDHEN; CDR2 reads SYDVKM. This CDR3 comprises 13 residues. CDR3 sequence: CASWASGANVLTF. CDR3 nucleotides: TGTGCCAGCTGGGCCTCTGGGGCCAACGTCCTGACTTTC.

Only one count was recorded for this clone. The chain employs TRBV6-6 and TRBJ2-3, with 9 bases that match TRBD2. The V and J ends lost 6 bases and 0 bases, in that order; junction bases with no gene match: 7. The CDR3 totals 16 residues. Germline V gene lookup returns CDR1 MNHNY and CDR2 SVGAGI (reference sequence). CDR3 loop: CASSPGGRVSTDTQYF. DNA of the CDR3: TGTGCCAGCAGCCCTGGCGGGAGGGTTAGCACAGATACGCAGTATTTT.

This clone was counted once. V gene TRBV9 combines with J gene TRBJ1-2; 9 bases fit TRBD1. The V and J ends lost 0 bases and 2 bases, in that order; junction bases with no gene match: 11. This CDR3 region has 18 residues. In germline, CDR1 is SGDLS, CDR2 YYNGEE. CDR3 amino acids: CASSVDVPGTGKNYGYTF. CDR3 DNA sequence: TGTGCCAGCAGCGTAGATGTCCCTGGGACAGGGAAGAACTATGGCTACACCTTC.

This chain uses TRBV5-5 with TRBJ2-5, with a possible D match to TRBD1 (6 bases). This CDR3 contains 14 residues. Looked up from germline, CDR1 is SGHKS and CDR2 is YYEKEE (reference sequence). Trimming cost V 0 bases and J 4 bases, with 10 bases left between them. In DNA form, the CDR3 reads TGTGCCAGCAGCTTGGTTGGGGGCGGAGAGACCCAGTACTTC. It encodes CASSLVGGGETQYF.

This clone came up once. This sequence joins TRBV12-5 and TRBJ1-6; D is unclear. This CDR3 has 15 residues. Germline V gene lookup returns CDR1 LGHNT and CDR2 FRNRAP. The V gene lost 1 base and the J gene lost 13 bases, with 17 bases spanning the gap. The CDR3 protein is CASGLGASVSSPLHF. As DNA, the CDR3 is TGTGCTAGTGGTTTGGGGGCTTCGGTCTCCTCGCCCCTCCACTTT.

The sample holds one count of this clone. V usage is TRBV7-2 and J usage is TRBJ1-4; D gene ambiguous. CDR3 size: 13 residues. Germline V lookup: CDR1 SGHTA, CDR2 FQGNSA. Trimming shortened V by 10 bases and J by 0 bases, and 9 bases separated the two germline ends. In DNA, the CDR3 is TGTGCCACCAGGCGGTCAACTAATGAAAAACTGTTTTTT. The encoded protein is CATRRSTNEKLFF.

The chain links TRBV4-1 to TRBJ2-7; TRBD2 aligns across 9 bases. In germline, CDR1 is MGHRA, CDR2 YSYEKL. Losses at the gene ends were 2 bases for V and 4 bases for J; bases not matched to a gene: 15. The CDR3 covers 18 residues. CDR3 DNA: TGCGCCAGCAGCCAAAAATCAAGTGGGGTAGCGGGAGCTTACGAGCAGTACTTC. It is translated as CASSQKSSGVAGAYEQYF.

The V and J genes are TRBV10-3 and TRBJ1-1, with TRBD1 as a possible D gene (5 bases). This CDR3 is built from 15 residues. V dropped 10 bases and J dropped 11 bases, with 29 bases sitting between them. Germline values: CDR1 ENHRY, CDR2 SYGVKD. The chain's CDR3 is CATRRGILPGYLAFF. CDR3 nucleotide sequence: TGTGCCACCAGGCGGGGTATCTTGCCAGGGTATTTGGCTTTCTTT.